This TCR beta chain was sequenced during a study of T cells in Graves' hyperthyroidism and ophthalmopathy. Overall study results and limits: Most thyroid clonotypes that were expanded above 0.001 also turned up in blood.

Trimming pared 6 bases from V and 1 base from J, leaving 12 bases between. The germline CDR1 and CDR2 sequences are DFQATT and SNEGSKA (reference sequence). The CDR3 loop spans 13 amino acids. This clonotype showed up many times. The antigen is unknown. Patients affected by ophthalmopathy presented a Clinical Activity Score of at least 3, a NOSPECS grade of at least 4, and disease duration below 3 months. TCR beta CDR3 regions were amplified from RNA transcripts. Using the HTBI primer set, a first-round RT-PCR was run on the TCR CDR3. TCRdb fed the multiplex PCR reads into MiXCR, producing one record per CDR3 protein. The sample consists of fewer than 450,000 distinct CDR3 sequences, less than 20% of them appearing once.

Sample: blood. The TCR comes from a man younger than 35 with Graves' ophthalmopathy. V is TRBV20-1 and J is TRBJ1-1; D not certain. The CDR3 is CSAPKQGNTEAFF. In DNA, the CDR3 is TGCAGTGCCCCTAAGCAAGGGAACACTGAAGCTTTCTTT.